This T cell receptor (beta chain) emerged from a study of T cell repertoires in cytomegalovirus infection. Overall study: CMV infection plus the matching HLA type was flagged by public TCR beta signatures.

From the reads, TCRdb called clonotypes with MiXCR, one entry per CDR3 protein. The sample has approximately 500,000 distinct CDR3 sequences; approximately 17% are singletons. Study-level points and caveats: Summed frequency of shared TCR beta families picked out CMV carriers who also had the relevant HLA. What dominated the ex vivo response were HLA-C-restricted CMV-specific TCR beta clonotypes.

The CDR3 covers 16 residues. The V and J ends lost 1 base and 3 bases respectively, with 16 bases between them. In germline, CDR1 is SQVTM, CDR2 ANQGSEA. In this sample, this clonotype turned up many times. Its antigen is as yet unknown. This chain connects TRBV29-1 to TRBJ2-1, with a weak D call TRBD2 (6 bases). What was sequenced was CD8+ T cells from PBMCs. This receptor was obtained from a human donor in good health (CMV status not recorded). Some clones in this sample may be carry-over from other donors' samples. CDR3 amino acids: CSVEGDSERLYNEQFF. As DNA, the CDR3 is TGCAGCGTTGAAGGGGACTCGGAGAGGCTCTACAATGAGCAGTTCTTC.